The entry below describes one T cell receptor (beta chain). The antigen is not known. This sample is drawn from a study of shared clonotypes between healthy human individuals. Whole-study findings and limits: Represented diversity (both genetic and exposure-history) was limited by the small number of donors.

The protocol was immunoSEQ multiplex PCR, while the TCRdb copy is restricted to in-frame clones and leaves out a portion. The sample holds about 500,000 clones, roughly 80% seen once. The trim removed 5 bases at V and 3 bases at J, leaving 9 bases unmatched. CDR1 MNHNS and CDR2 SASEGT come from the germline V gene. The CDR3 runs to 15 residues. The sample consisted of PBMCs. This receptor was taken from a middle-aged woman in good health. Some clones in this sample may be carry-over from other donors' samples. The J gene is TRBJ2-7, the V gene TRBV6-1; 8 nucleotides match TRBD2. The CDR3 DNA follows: TGTGCCAGCAGTCCTACAGCGGGGGATGGCTACGAGCAGTACTTC. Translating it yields CASSPTAGDGYEQYF.